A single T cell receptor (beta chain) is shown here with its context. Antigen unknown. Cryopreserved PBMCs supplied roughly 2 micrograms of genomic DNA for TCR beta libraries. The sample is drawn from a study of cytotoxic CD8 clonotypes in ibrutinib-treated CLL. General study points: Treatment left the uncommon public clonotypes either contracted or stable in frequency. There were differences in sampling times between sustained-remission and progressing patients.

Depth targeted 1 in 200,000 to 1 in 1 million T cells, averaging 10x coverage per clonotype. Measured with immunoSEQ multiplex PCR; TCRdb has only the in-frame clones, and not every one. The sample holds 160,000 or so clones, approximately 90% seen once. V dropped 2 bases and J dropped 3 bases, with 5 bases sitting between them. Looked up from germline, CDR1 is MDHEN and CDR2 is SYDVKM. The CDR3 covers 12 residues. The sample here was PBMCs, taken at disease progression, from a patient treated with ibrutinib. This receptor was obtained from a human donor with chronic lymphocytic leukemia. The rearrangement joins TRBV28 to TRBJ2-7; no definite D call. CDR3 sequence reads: CASSLPLYEQYF. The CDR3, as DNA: TGTGCCAGCAGTTTACCCCTCTACGAGCAGTACTTC.